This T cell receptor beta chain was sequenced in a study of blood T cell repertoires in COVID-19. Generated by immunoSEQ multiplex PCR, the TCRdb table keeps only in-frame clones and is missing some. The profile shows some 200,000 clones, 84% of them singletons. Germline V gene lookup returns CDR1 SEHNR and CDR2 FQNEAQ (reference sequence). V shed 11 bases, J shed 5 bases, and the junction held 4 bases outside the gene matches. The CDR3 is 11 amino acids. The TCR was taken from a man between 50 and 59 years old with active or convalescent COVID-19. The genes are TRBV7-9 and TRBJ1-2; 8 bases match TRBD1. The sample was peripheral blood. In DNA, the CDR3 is TGTGCCGGAACAGGGGGTTATGGCTACACCTTC. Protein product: CAGTGGYGYTF.